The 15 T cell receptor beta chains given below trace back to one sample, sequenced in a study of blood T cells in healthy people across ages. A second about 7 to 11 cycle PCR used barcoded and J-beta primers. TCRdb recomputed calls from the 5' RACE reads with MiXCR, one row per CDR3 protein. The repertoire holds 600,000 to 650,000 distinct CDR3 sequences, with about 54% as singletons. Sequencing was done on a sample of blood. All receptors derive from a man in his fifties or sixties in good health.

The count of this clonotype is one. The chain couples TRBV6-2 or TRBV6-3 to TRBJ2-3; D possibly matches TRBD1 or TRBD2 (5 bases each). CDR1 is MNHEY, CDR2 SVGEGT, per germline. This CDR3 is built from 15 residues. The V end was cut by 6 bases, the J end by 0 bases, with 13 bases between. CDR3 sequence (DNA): TGTGCCAGCAGCCACGGGGCAGTGAGCACAGATACGCAGTATTTT. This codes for CASSHGAVSTDTQYF.

The CDR3 DNA is TGTGCCAGCAGTGAAGACGTCAGGTCAAACACTGAAGCTTTCTTT. Residues: CASSEDVRSNTEAFF. V is TRBV2 and J is TRBJ1-1; D unresolved. Trimming pared 1 base from V and 2 bases from J, leaving 11 bases between. Per germline, CDR1 SNHLY and CDR2 FYNNEI. There are 15 residues in the CDR3.

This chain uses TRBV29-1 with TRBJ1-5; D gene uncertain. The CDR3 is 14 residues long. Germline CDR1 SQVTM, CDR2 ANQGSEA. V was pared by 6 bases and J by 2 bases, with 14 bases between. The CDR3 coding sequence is TGCAGCGTCGCCGACGGATGGGGCAATCAGCCCCAGCATTTT. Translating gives CSVADGWGNQPQHF.

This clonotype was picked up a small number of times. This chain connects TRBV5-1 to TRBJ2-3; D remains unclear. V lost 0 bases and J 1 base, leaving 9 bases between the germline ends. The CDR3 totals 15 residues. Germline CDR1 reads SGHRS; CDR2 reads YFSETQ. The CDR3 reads CASSLGQVRTDTQYF. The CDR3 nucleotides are TGCGCCAGCAGCTTGGGGCAGGTTCGCACAGATACGCAGTATTTT.

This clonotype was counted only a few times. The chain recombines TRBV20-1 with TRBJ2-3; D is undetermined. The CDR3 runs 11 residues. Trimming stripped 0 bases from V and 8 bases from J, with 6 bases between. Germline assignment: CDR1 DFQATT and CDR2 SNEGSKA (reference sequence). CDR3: CSARDRSTQYF. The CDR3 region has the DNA TGCAGTGCTAGAGATCGAAGTACGCAGTATTTT.

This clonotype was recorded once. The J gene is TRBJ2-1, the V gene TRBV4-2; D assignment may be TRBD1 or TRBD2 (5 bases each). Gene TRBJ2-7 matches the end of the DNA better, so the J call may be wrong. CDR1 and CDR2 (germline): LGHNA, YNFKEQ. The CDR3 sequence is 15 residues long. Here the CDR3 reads CASSQEPGPYNEQYF. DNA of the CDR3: TGTGCCAGCAGCCAAGAGCCGGGACCCTACAATGAGCAGTACTTC.

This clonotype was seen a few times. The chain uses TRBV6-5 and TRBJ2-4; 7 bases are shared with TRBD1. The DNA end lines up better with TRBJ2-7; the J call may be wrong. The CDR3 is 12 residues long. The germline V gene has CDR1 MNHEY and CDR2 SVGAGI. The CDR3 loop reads CASGSTGNEQYF. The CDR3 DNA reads TGTGCCAGCGGGTCGACAGGGAACGAGCAGTACTTC.

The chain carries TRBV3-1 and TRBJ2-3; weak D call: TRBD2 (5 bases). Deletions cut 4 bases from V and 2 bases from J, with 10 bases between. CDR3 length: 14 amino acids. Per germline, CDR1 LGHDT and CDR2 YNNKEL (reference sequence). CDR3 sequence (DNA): TGTGCCAGCAGCCCCCGGGAACCCACAGATACGCAGTATTTT. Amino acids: CASSPREPTDTQYF.

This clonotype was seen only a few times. CDR3 loop: CASSGLTAGGPWEQYF. The DNA of the CDR3 is TGTGCCAGCAGTGGCCTGACAGCGGGGGGGCCATGGGAGCAGTACTTC. The gene calls are TRBV6-1 and TRBJ2-7, with 10 bases matching TRBD2. Germline V gives CDR1 MNHNS, CDR2 SASEGT. The CDR3 consists of 16 residues. The V and J ends lost 4 bases and 7 bases, in that order; junction bases with no gene match: 13.

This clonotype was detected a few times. CDR3 protein: CSARSGGFNEQYF. Here the CDR3 DNA reads TGCAGTGCTCGAAGCGGGGGGTTCAACGAGCAGTACTTC. The V gene is TRBV20-1, the J gene TRBJ2-7; TRBD2 matches 9 bases. Germline assignment: CDR1 DFQATT and CDR2 SNEGSKA (reference sequence). V shed 5 bases and J 5 bases; nucleotides not matched to a gene: 7. The CDR3 spans 13 residues.

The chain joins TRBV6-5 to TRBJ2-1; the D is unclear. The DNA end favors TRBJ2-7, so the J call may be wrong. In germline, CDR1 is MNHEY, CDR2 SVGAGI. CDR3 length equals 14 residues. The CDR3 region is CASSLQSSYNEQYF. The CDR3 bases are TGTGCCAGCAGTTTGCAGAGTTCCTACAATGAGCAGTACTTC.

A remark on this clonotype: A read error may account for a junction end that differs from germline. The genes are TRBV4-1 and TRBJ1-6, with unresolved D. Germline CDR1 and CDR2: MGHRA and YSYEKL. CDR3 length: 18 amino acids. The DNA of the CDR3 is TGCGCCTGCAGCCAAGATCTCAGCGGTCAGACATATAATTCACCCCTCCACTTT. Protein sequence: CACSQDLSGQTYNSPLHF.

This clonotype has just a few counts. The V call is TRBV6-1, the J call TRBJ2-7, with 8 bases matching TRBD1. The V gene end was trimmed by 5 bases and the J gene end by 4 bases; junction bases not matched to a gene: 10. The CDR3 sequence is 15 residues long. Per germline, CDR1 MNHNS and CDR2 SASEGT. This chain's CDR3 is CASSLGQAGEYEQYF. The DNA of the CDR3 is TGTGCCAGCAGTCTGGGACAGGCAGGAGAATACGAGCAGTACTTC.

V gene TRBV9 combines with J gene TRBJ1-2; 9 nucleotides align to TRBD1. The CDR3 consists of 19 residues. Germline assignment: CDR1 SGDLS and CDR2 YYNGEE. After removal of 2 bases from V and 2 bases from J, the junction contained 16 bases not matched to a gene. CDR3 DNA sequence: TGTGCCAGCAGCGTGGGGACAGGGCTTCTTTCCCCCACAAACTATGGCTACACCTTC. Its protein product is CASSVGTGLLSPTNYGYTF.

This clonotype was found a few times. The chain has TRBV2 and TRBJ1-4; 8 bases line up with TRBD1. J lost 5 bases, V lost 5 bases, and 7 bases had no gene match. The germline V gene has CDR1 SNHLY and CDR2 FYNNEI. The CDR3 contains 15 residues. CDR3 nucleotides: TGTGCCAGCAGTTCCCAGGGGGCCGGGAATGAAAAACTGTTTTTT. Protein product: CASSSQGAGNEKLFF.